This T cell receptor (beta chain) was sequenced in a study of cytomegalovirus exposure and HLA in healthy donors. Findings and limits, study-wide: Because they were indistinguishable, some V segments, including TRBV6-2 and TRBV6-3, were excluded. A later analysis associated 16,951 TCR beta sequences with HLA alleles at a 0.05 false discovery rate. For most TCR beta V segments, an earlier analysis put the productive rate at about 87% or about 30% of the time.

Vbeta (60) and Jbeta (13) primers were used in the PCR. Generated by immunoSEQ multiplex PCR, the TCRdb table keeps only in-frame clones and is missing some. The table includes tens of thousands of clones, 70% to 75% detected once. Concerning this clone: The antigen remains unidentified.

Germline V CDR1 and CDR2: WNHNN, SYGVQD (reference sequence). This CDR3 spans 18 amino acids. V was clipped by 0 bases and J by 1 base; unmatched bases: 9. The sequence was collected from a man in his thirties or forties in good health and CMV-seronegative. Sequencing used PBMCs. The J gene is TRBJ2-3, the V gene TRBV10-1; TRBD2 agrees at 8 bases. The CDR3, as DNA: TGCGCCAGCAGTGAGTCGAAGTTGGCGGGGGGCGGCACAGATACGCAGTATTTT. Protein product: CASSESKLAGGGTDTQYF.